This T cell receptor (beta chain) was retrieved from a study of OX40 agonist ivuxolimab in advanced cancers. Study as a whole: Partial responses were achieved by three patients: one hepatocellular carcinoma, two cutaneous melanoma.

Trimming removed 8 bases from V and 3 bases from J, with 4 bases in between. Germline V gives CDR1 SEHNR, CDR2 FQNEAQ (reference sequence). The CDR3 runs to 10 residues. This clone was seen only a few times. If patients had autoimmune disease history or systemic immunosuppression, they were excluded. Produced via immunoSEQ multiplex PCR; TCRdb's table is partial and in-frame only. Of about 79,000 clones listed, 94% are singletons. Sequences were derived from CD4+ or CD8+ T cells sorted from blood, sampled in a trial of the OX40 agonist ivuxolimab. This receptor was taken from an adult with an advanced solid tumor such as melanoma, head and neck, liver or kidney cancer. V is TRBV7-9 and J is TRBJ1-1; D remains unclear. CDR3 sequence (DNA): TGTGCCAGCGAGGACACTGAAGCTTTCTTT. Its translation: CASEDTEAFF.